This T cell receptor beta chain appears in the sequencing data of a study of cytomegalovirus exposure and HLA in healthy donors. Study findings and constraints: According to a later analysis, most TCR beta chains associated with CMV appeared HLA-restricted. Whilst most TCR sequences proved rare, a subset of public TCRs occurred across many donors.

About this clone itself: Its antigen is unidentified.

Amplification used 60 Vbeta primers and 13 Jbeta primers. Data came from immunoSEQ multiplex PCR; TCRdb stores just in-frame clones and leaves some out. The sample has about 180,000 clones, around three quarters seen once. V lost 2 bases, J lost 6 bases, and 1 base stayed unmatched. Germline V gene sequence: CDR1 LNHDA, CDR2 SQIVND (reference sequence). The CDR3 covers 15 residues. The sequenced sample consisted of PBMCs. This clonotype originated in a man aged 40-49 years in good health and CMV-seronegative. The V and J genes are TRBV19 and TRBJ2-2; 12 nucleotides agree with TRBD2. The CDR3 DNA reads TGTGCCAGTAGTATACTAGCGGGGGGGCCCGGGGAGCTGTTTTTT. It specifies CASSILAGGPGELFF.